A selection of T cell receptor beta chains follows, all from one sample in a study of T cells in Graves' hyperthyroidism and ophthalmopathy. TCRdb re-called the multiplex PCR reads through MiXCR, storing one row per CDR3 protein. The data show 640,000 or so distinct CDR3 sequences, with about 14% seen just once and roughly 4.5% held by the top ten. Material: blood. These receptors were obtained from a middle-aged woman with Graves' ophthalmopathy. CDR3s include the opening cysteine and the closing phenylalanine or tryptophan. The order of the fields is V gene, D gene, CDR3 protein. D genes are given only for firm matches.

>TRBV7-6|-
CASSLSGPVTGELFF
>TRBV3-1|TRBD2
CASSQDVVGIAGAYEQYF
>TRBV7-6|TRBD2
CASSVGLAEYEQYF
>TRBV30|-
CAWNWGSRTEAFF
>TRBV28|-
CASSPASPNTEAFF
>TRBV6-2/TRBV6-3|-
CASSTNTRAEETQYF
>TRBV3-1|TRBD2
CASSQASIAGPQYF
>TRBV18|-
CASSPRQETQYF
>TRBV19|TRBD1
CASSIPRQGDTEAFF
>TRBV30|TRBD1
CAWMDRGRPPLHF
>TRBV5-1|TRBD1
CASSSQGNNYGYTF
>TRBV20-1|-
CSGLGQFQETQYF
>TRBV7-8|-
CASSLQGLFQETQYF
>TRBV11-1|TRBD1
CASSLAMTGDSTDTQYF
>TRBV20-1|-
CSARGTENTGELFF
>TRBV14|TRBD1
CASSFVRDRPYEQYF
>TRBV20-1|TRBD2
CSANPAGETVYQETQYF
>TRBV18|-
CASSAQGSRLAFF
>TRBV15|-
CATSQGRGTGELFF
>TRBV5-1|-
CASSLEGTEEKLFF
>TRBV12-3/TRBV12-4|-
CASSLRGKFGNTIYF
>TRBV7-3|-
CASRVLPDTGELFF
>TRBV11-2|-
CASSEIEATGETQYF
>TRBV12-3/TRBV12-4|TRBD1
CASSSGTGSNYGYTF
>TRBV12-3/TRBV12-4|-
CASSFLEYRAGELFF
>TRBV12-3/TRBV12-4|TRBD1
CASSWTGPDEQYF
>TRBV4-2|-
CASSQVEGDQETQYF
>TRBV4-2|TRBD1
CASSRPGQGTGTEAFF
>TRBV6-5|-
CASIPLGPRETQYF